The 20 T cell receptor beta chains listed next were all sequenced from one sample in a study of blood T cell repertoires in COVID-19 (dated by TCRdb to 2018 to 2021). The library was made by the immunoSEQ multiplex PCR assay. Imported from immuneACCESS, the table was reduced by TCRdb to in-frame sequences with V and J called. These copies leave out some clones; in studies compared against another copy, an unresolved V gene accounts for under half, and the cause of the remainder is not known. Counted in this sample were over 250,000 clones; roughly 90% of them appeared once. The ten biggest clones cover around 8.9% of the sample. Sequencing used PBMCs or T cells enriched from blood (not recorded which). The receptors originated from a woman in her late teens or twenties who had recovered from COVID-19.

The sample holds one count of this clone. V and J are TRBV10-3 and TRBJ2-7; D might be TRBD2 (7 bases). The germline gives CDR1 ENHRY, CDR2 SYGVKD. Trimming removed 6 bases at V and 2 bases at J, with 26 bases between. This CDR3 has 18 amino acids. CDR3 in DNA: TGTGCCATCAGGGACCAGGGGAGGGGACTCTTTACGGCCTACGAGCAGTACTTC. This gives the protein CAIRDQGRGLFTAYEQYF.

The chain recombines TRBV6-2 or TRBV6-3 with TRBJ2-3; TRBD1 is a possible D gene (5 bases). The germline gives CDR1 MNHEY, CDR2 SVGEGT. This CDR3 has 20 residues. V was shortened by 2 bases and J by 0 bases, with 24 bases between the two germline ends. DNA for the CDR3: TGTGCCAGCAGTTACAGGGGTCTGCGGACCTTCTTCGATAGCACAGATACGCAGTATTTT. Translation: CASSYRGLRTFFDSTDTQYF.

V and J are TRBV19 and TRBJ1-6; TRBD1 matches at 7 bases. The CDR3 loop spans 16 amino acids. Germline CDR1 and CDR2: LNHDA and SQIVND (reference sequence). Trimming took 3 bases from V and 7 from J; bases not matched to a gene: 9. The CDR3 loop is CASSIRTGLRNSPLHF. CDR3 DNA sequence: TGTGCCAGTAGTATCCGGACAGGCCTGCGGAATTCACCCCTCCACTTT.

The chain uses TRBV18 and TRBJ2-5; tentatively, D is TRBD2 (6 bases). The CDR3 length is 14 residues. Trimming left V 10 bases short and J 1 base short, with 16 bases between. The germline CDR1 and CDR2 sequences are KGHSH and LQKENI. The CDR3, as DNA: TGTGCCACTAAACTGGGGGGACTCCAAGAGACCCAGTACTTC. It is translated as CATKLGGLQETQYF.

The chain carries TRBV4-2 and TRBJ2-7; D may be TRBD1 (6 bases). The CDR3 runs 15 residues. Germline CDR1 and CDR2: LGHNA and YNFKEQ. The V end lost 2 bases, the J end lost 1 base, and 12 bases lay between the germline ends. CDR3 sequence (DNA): TGTGCCAGCAGCCAATCTGGGGGCAGTTCCTACGAGCAGTACTTC. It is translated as CASSQSGGSSYEQYF.

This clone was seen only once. The CDR3 DNA sequence: TGTGCCAGCAGCGCCTCCTCCGGGACAGCGTATGGCTACACCTTC. This encodes CASSASSGTAYGYTF. The chain joins TRBV9 to TRBJ1-2, with TRBD1 matching 7 bases. CDR3 length: 15 amino acids. The germline V gene has CDR1 SGDLS and CDR2 YYNGEE. Trimming at V came to 3 bases and at J to 5 bases, leaving 10 bases not matched to a gene.

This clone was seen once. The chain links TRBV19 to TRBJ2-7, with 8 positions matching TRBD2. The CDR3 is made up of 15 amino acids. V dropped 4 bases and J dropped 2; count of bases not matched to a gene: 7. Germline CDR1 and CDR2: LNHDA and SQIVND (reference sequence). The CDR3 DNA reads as TGTGCCAGTAGTACCCCGGGGGGGTACACCTACGAGCAGTACTTC. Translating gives CASSTPGGYTYEQYF. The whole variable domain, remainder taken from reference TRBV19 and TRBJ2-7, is DGGITQSPKYLFRKEGQNVTLSCEQNLNHDAMYWYRQDPGQGLRLIYYSQIVNDFQKGDIAEGYSVSREKKESFPLTVTSAQKNPTAFYLCASSTPGGYTYEQYFGPGTRLTVT.

CDR3 sequence reads: CASSAHGAGGSSYNEQFF. DNA for the CDR3: TGTGCCAGCAGCGCCCATGGGGCGGGAGGGAGCTCCTACAATGAGCAGTTCTTC. The chain uses TRBV27 and TRBJ2-1; 9 bases fit TRBD2. J was trimmed by 0 bases and V by 6 bases; bases with no gene match: 12. The CDR3 spans 18 residues. Germline CDR1 MNHEY, CDR2 SMNVEV (reference sequence).

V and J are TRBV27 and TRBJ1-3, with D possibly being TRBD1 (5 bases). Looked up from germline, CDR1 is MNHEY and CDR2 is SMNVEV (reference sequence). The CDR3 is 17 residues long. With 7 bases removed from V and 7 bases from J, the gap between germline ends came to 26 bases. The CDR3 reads CASIPETPTYKGNTIYF. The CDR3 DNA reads TGTGCCAGCATCCCTGAGACTCCGACATATAAGGGGAACACCATATATTTT.

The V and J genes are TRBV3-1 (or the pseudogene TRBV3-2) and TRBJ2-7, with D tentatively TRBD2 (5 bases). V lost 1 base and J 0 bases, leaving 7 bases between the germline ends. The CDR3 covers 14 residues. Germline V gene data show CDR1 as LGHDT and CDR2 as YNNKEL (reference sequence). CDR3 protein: CASSQVAYSYEQYF. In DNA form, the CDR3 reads TGTGCCAGCAGCCAAGTAGCGTACTCCTACGAGCAGTACTTC.

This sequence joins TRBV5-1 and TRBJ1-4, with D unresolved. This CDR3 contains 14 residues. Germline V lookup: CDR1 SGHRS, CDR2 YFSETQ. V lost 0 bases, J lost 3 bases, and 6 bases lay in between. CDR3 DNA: TGCGCCAGCAGCTTGGGGGGAGCTAATGAAAAACTGTTTTTT. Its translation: CASSLGGANEKLFF.

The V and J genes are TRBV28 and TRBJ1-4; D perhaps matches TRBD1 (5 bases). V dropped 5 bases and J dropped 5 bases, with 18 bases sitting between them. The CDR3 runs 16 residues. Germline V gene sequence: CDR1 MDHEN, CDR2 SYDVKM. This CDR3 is CASSTQGLGINEKLFF. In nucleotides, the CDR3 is TGTGCCAGCAGTACTCAGGGTTTAGGGATCAATGAAAAACTGTTTTTT.

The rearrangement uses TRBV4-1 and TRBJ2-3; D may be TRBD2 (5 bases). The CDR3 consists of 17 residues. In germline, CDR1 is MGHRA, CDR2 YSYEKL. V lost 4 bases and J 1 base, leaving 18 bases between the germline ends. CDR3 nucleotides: TGCGCCAGCAGCCGTCTTGAAGGTCGGGGAGGCACAGATACGCAGTATTTT. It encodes CASSRLEGRGGTDTQYF.

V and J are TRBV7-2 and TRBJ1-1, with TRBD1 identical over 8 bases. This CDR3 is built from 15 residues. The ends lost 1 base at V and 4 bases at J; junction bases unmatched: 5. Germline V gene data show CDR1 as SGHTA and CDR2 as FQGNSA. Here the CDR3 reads CASSLVGTGSTEAFF. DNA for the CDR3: TGTGCCAGCAGCTTAGTCGGGACAGGCAGCACTGAAGCTTTCTTT.

The CDR3 protein is CASSLLLAGSSTDTQYF. The CDR3 DNA is TGTGCCAGCAGCCTCTTGTTAGCGGGGTCTAGCACAGATACGCAGTATTTT. The gene calls are TRBV5-4 and TRBJ2-3, with TRBD2 matching over 8 bases. The CDR3 is made up of 17 amino acids. Germline assignment: CDR1 SGHNT and CDR2 YYREEE (reference sequence). The V segment lost 4 bases and the J segment 0 bases; nucleotides outside the gene matches: 10.

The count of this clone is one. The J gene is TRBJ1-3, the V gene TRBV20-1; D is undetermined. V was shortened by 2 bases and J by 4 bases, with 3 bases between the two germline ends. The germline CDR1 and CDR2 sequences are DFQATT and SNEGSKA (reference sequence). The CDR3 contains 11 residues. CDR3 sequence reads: CSARQGNTIYF. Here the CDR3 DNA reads TGCAGTGCTAGACAGGGAAACACCATATATTTT.

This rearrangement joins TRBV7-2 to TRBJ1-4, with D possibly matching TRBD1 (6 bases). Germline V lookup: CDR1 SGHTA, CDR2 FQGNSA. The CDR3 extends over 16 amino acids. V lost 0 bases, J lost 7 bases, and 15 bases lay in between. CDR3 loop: CASSLASGGRGEKLFF. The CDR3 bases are TGTGCCAGCAGCTTAGCGTCGGGGGGCCGGGGTGAAAAACTGTTTTTT.

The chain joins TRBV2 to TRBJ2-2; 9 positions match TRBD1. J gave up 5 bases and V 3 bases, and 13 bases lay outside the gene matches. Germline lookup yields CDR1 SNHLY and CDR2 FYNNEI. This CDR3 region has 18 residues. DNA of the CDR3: TGTGCCAGCAGTGAGGGACAGGGTTTCGTTGGTAGGACCGGGGAGCTGTTTTTT. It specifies CASSEGQGFVGRTGELFF.

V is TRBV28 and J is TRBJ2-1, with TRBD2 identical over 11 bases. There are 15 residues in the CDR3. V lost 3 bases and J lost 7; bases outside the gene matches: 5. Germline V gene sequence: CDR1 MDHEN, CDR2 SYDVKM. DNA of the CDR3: TGTGCCAGCAGTTTCACTAGCGGGAGACCAAATGAGCAGTTCTTC. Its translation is CASSFTSGRPNEQFF.

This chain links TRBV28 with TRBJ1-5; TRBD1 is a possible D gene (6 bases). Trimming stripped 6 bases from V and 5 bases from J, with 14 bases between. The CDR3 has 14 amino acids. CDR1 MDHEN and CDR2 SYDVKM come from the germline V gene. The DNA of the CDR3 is TGTGCCAGCAGGTCAGGGGTTGGATATCAGCCCCAGCATTTT. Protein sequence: CASRSGVGYQPQHF.